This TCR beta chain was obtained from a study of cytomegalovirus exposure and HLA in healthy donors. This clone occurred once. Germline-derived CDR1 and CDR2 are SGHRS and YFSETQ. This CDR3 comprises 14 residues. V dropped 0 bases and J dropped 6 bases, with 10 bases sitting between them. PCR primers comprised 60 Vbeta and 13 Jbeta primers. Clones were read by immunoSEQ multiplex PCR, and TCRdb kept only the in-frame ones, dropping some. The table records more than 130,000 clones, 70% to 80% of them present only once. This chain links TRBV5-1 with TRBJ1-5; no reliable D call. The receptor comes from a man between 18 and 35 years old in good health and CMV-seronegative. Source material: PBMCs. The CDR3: CASSLDPSPQPQHF. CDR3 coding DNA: TGCGCCAGCAGCTTGGACCCCAGTCCTCAGCCCCAGCATTTT.